These 22 T cell receptor beta chains share one sample of origin, sequenced in a study of ipilimumab plus nivolumab after autologous stem cell transplantation. The method was immunoSEQ multiplex PCR; TCRdb's version includes in-frame clones alone and lacks a portion of them. The table lists about 15,000 clones, about four fifths of them singletons, with 10% in the top ten. The specimen was PBMCs, collected in a trial of ipilimumab plus nivolumab as post-transplant consolidation. The source of these receptors is a male donor with primary mediastinal lymphoma.

This chain connects TRBV7-3 to TRBJ2-2, with 13 bases fitting TRBD2. J was trimmed by 6 bases and V by 5 bases; bases with no gene match: 15. The CDR3 is 19 amino acids. Germline CDR1 SGHTA, CDR2 FQGTGA. CDR3 protein: CASSPTRTSGSAQPGELFF. CDR3 coding DNA: TGTGCCAGCAGCCCAACCCGGACTAGCGGGAGTGCGCAACCCGGGGAGCTGTTTTTT.

The table lists this clone with a few counts. The V gene is TRBV28, the J gene TRBJ2-7, with D unclear. Trimming removed 6 bases from V and 6 bases from J, with 18 bases in between. This CDR3 spans 14 amino acids. CDR1 and CDR2 (germline): MDHEN, SYDVKM. The CDR3 here is CASSSDWKLIEQYF. CDR3 DNA sequence: TGTGCCAGCAGCTCTGACTGGAAATTGATCGAGCAGTACTTC.

The rearrangement links TRBV5-5 to TRBJ1-2, with TRBD1 as a possible D gene (6 bases). Between the trimmed V and J ends, which lost 4 bases and 6 bases, there was a span of 16 bases. This CDR3 region has 14 residues. CDR1 is SGHKS and CDR2 is YYEKEE in the germline V gene (reference sequence). This CDR3 reads CASSTPQGKNGYTF. The CDR3 DNA reads TGTGCCAGCAGCACCCCACAGGGTAAAAATGGCTACACCTTC.

J is TRBJ1-5 and V is TRBV28; a possible D gene is TRBD1 (5 bases). From germline, CDR1 is MDHEN and CDR2 SYDVKM. The ends were cut back, 8 bases at V and 1 base at J, with 12 bases in the middle. The CDR3 is 14 residues long. The CDR3 sequence is CASRMGGSNQPQHF. CDR3 nucleotides: TGTGCCAGCCGCATGGGGGGAAGCAATCAGCCCCAGCATTTT.

The genes are TRBV10-3 and TRBJ2-2; tentatively, D is TRBD1 (5 bases). Germline CDR1 and CDR2: ENHRY and SYGVKD. The V end lost 5 bases, the J end lost 0 bases, and 10 bases lay between the germline ends. The CDR3 is 15 residues long. CDR3 nucleotides: TGTGCCATCAGTTTAGAAGGGGCGAACACCGGGGAGCTGTTTTTT. Translation gives CAISLEGANTGELFF.

The chain links TRBV7-6 to TRBJ2-1; 7 nucleotides line up with TRBD1. CDR1 and CDR2 from the germline V gene are SGHVS and FNYEAQ. The CDR3 spans 13 residues. Losses at the gene ends were 5 bases for V and 7 bases for J; bases not matched to a gene: 5. CDR3 protein: CASSPGQKNEQFF. CDR3 coding DNA: TGTGCCAGCAGCCCGGGACAGAAGAATGAGCAGTTCTTC.

This clone was seen only once. This chain joins TRBV10-3 and TRBJ1-1, with 7 bases that match TRBD1. V was pared by 4 bases and J by 8 bases, with 10 bases of the junction left unmatched. The V gene's germline CDR1 is ENHRY and CDR2 SYGVKD. The CDR3 covers 14 residues. Here the CDR3 DNA reads TGTGCCATCAGTGGACAGGGAATCTTCGCCGAAGCTTTCTTT. Translating gives CAISGQGIFAEAFF.

V and J are TRBV28 and TRBJ2-7, with D maybe TRBD2 (5 bases). V dropped 3 bases and J dropped 3 bases, with 9 bases sitting between them. Germline CDR1 reads MDHEN; CDR2 reads SYDVKM. This CDR3 has 13 residues. The CDR3 nucleotides are TGTGCCAGCAGTTTTTTAGCGTACTACGAGCAGTACTTC. Translating gives CASSFLAYYEQYF.

The chain joins TRBV28 to TRBJ1-2, with D tentatively TRBD1 (5 bases). The germline V and J ends were trimmed by 3 bases and 2 bases, with 10 bases remaining between them. This CDR3 spans 14 amino acids. Germline V gene data show CDR1 as MDHEN and CDR2 as SYDVKM. Here the CDR3 DNA reads TGTGCCAGCAGTTTTGCGCAGGGAAACTATGGCTACACCTTC. This encodes CASSFAQGNYGYTF.

The chain employs TRBV6-1 and TRBJ2-5; 7 bases are a match to TRBD2. The CDR3 sequence is 18 residues long. CDR1 and CDR2 (germline): MNHNS, SASEGT. With V trimmed by 3 bases and J by 4 bases, 17 bases remained unmatched. CDR3 nucleotides: TGTGCCAGCAGTGAGGGATATGTGGGCGGGAGAGGTGGAGAGACCCAGTACTTC. This codes for CASSEGYVGGRGGETQYF.

The gene calls are TRBV5-1 and TRBJ2-1; no definite D call. Trimming cost V 4 bases and J 7 bases, with 27 bases left between them. Germline CDR1 and CDR2: SGHRS and YFSETQ. The CDR3 contains 18 residues. The CDR3 DNA sequence: TGCGCCAGCAGCCCCCTGCCCATTGGGCAGGTTAGGAGTAATGAGCAGTTCTTC. This encodes CASSPLPIGQVRSNEQFF.

Concerning this clone: This specimen includes other DNA sequences encoding the same CDR3. This sequence joins TRBV2 and TRBJ1-2; the D gene is possibly TRBD1 (6 bases). This CDR3 comprises 11 residues. Trimming left V 7 bases short and J 8 bases short, with 11 bases between. CDR1 and CDR2 from the germline V gene are SNHLY and FYNNEI. Written as DNA, the CDR3 is TGTGCCAGCACCAGGGGAGAAGGCTACACCTTC. Its protein is CASTRGEGYTF.

The rearrangement links TRBV2 to TRBJ1-6; 8 positions agree with TRBD1. V shed 1 base, J shed 5 bases, and the junction held 1 base outside the gene matches. This CDR3 spans 15 amino acids. CDR1 SNHLY and CDR2 FYNNEI come from the germline V gene. This CDR3 reads CASSEGTGNNSPLHF. CDR3 in DNA: TGTGCCAGCAGTGAAGGGACAGGGAATAATTCACCCCTCCACTTT.

CDR3 protein: CASSAYRDSEQYF. The CDR3 DNA is TGTGCCAGCAGTGCATACCGGGACAGCGAGCAGTACTTC. The genes are TRBV27 and TRBJ2-7; 7 positions agree with TRBD1. The J segment lost 6 bases and the V segment lost 5 bases, leaving 7 bases of the junction unmatched. The CDR3 runs to 13 residues. Germline CDR1 MNHEY, CDR2 SMNVEV (reference sequence).

This clone was counted between two and nine times. The chain links TRBV4-2 to TRBJ1-5, with TRBD1 matching 11 bases. This CDR3 region has 15 residues. Unmatched junction bases numbered 6, after V lost 4 bases and J lost 7 bases. Germline values: CDR1 LGHNA, CDR2 YNFKEQ. CDR3 in DNA: TGTGCCAGCAGCCTCTCGGGACAGGGGGTACAGCCCCAGCATTTT. Translation gives CASSLSGQGVQPQHF.

The rearrangement joins TRBV28 to TRBJ2-2, with 8 bases aligning to TRBD1. CDR1 and CDR2 (germline): MDHEN, SYDVKM. J lost 6 bases, V lost 3 bases, and 6 bases had no gene match. This CDR3 is built from 15 residues. CDR3 nucleotide sequence: TGTGCCAGCAGTTTTCTGGCAGGGGGCCCCGGGGAGCTGTTTTTT. The encoded protein is CASSFLAGGPGELFF.

The CDR3 loop is CASSVTGDPYNEQFF. Here the CDR3 DNA reads TGTGCCAGCAGCGTAACCGGGGACCCCTACAATGAGCAGTTCTTC. V is TRBV9 and J is TRBJ2-1; D possibly uses TRBD1 or TRBD2 (5 bases each). V was cut by 1 base and J by 2 bases, with 10 bases left in between. This CDR3 region has 15 residues. Germline lookup yields CDR1 SGDLS and CDR2 YYNGEE.

V is TRBV7-9 and J is TRBJ1-2; D unresolved. V was trimmed by 0 bases and J by 5 bases, leaving 4 bases between them. CDR3 size: 12 residues. CDR1 is SEHNR, CDR2 FQNEAQ, per germline (reference sequence). The CDR3 DNA sequence: TGTGCCAGCAGCTTAGCAGGGTATGGCTACACCTTC. Translated: CASSLAGYGYTF.

CDR3 DNA sequence: TGCGCCAGCAGCACTGCAGGGGAAACTGAAGCTTTCTTT. Encoded protein: CASSTAGETEAFF. The rearrangement joins TRBV5-1 to TRBJ1-1, with a possible D match to TRBD1 (6 bases). CDR3 size: 13 residues. Germline CDR1 and CDR2: SGHRS and YFSETQ. Trimming stripped 4 bases from V and 5 bases from J, with 12 bases between.

This clone has just one count. The gene calls are TRBV19 and TRBJ1-1; D not certain. Trimming took off 4 bases at V and 5 bases at J, with 5 bases between the two ends. In germline, CDR1 is LNHDA, CDR2 SQIVND (reference sequence). CDR3 size: 11 residues. The CDR3 DNA is TGTGCCAGTAGTAAGAGGACTGAAGCTTTCTTT. Its translation: CASSKRTEAFF.

The rearrangement links TRBV18 to TRBJ1-1, with unresolved D. This CDR3 contains 12 residues. V dropped 3 bases and J dropped 8 bases, with 10 bases sitting between them. Per the germline V gene, CDR1 is KGHSH and CDR2 is LQKENI. The CDR3 reads CASSPARTEAFF. The CDR3 coding sequence is TGTGCCAGCTCACCCGCTCGAACCGAAGCTTTCTTT. Together with reference TRBV18 and TRBJ1-1, the CDR3 gives the full variable domain: NAGVMQNPRHLVRRRGQEARLRCSPMKGHSHVYWYRQLPEEGLKFMVYLQKENIIDESGMPKERFSAEFPKEGPSILRIQQVVRGDSAAYFCASSPARTEAFFGQGTRLTVV.

J is TRBJ2-7 and V is TRBV7-2; TRBD1 aligns across 9 bases. CDR3 length: 15 amino acids. V shed 3 bases and J 0 bases; nucleotides not matched to a gene: 3. In germline, CDR1 is SGHTA, CDR2 FQGNSA. The CDR3 loop reads CASSFGTGSSYEQYF. Here the CDR3 DNA reads TGTGCCAGCAGCTTCGGGACAGGGAGCTCCTACGAGCAGTACTTC.